This note documents a single TCR beta chain sequence. Its matching antigen is unknown. These data come from a study of T cell responses to AZD1222 COVID-19 vaccine. CDR3 length equals 14 residues. From germline, CDR1 is GTSNPN and CDR2 SVGIG (reference sequence). Trimming removed 3 bases at V and 2 bases at J, with 13 bases between. The method was immunoSEQ multiplex PCR; TCRdb's version includes in-frame clones alone and lacks a portion of them. This sample has about 110,000 clones, with approximately 92% found just once. Study-wide points: Only a handful of AZD1222 recipients tested seropositive at baseline. Close to half of all spike-specific TCRs reportedly target regions of the variants that are unmutated.

This TCR derives from an adult who received the AZD1222 COVID-19 vaccine. Sample: peripheral blood, taken 28 days after the second AZD1222 dose. The rearrangement uses TRBV30 and TRBJ1-2; no reliable D call. DNA of the CDR3: TGTGCCTGGAGGGGATTACGAGAGAACTATGGCTACACCTTC. It encodes CAWRGLRENYGYTF.